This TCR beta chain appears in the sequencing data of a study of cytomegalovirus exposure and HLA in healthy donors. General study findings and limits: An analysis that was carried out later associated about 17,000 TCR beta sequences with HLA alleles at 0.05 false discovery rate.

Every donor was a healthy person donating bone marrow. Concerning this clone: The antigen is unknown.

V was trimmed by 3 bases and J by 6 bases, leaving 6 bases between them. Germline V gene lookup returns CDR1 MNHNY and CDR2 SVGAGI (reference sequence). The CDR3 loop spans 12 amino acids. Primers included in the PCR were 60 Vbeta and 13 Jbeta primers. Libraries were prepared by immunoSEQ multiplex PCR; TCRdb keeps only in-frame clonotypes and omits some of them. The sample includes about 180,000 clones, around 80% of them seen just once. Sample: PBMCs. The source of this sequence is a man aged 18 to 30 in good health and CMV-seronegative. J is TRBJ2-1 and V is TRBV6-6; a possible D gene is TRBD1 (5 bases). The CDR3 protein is CASSYQGNEQFF. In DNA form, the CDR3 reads TGTGCCAGCAGTTATCAGGGCAATGAGCAGTTCTTC.